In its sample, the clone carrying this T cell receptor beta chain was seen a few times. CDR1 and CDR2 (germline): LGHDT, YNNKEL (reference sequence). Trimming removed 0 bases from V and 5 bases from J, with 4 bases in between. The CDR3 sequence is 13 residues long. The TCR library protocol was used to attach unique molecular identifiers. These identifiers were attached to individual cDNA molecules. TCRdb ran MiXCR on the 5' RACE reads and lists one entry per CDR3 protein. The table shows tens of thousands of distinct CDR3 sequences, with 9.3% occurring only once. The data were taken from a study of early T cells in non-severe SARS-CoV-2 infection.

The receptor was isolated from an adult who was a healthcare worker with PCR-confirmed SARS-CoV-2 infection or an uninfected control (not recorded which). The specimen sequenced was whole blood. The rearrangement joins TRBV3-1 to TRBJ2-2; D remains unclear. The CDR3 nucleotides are TGTGCCAGCAGCCAAGAATCAACCGGGGAGCTGTTTTTT. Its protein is CASSQESTGELFF.